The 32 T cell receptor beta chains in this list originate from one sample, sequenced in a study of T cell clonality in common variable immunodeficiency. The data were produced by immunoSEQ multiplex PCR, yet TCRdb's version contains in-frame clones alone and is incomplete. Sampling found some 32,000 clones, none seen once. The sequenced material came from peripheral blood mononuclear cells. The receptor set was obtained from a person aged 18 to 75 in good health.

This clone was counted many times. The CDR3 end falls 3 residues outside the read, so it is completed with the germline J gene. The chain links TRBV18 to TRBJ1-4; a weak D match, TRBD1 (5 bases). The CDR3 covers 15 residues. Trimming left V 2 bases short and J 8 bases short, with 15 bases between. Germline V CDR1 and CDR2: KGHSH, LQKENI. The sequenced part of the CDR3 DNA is TGTGCCAGCTCACCATTGGGGGGTCCGGGCGAAAAA. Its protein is CASSPLGGPGEK. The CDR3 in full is CASSPLGGPGEKLFF.

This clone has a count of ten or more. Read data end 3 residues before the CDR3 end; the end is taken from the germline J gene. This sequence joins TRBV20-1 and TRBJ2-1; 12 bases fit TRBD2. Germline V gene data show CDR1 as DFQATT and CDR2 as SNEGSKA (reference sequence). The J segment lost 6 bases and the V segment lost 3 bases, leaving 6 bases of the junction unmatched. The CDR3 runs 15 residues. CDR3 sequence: CSASSSGRAGNEQFF. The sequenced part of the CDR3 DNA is TGCAGTGCTAGTTCTAGCGGGAGGGCCGGCAATGAG.

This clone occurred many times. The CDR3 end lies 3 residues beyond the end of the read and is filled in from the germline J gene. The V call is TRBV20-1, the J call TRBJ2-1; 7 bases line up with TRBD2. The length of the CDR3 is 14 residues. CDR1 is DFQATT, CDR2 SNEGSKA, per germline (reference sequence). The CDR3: CSGVGAGDIVEQFF. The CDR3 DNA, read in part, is TGCAGCGGGGTTGGTGCGGGAGATATTGTTGAG.

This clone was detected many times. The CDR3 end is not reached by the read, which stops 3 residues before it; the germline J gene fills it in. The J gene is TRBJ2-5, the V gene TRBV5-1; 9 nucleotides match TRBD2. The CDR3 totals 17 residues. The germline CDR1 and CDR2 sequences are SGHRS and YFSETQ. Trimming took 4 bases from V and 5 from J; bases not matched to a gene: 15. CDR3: CASSPGNPAGGQETQYF. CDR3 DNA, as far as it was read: TGCGCCAGCAGCCCGGGGAATCCGGCGGGAGGGCAGGAGACC.

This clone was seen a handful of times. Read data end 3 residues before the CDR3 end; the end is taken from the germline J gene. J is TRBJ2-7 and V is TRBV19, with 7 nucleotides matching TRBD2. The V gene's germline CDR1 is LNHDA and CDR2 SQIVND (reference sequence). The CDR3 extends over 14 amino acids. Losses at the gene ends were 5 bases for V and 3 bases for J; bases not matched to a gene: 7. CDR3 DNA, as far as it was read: TGTGCCAGTAGTTCGACGCTAGCGGACTACGAG. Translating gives CASSSTLADYE. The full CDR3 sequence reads CASSSTLADYEQYF.

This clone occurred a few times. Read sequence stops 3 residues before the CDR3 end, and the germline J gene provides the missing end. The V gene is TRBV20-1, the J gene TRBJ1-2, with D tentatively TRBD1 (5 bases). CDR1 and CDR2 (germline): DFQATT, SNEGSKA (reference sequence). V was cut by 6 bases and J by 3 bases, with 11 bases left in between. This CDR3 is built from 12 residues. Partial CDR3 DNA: TGCAGTGCCCGGGGGAACGACTATGGC. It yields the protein CSARGNDYG. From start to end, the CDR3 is CSARGNDYGYTF.

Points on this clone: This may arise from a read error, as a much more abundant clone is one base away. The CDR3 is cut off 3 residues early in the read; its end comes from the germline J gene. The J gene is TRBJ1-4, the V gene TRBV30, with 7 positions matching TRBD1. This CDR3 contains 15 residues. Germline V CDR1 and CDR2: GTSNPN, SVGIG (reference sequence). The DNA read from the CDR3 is TGTGCCTGGAGTGAAACCGGGACAGTTAATTCACCA. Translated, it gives CAWSETGTVNSP. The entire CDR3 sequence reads CAWSETGTVNSPLFF.

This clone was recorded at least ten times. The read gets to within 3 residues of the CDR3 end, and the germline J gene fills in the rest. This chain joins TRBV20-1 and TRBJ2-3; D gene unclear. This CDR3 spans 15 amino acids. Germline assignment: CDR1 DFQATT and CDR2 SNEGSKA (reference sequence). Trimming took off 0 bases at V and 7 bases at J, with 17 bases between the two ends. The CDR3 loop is CSARDERDFYYTQYF. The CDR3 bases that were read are TGCAGTGCTAGAGATGAGCGAGACTTCTACTATACG.

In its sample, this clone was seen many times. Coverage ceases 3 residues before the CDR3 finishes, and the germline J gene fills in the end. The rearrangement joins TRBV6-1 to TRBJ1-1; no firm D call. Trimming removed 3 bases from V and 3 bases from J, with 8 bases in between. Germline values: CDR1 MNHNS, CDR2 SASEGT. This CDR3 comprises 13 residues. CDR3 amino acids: CASSENRDTEAFF. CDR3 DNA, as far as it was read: TGTGCCAGCAGTGAGAATAGGGACACTGAA.

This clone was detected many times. This chain's CDR3 is CASSPGTSGIKDTQYF. CDR3 DNA (partial): TGTGCCAGCAGCCCGGGGACTAGCGGAATAAAAGATACG. The chain joins TRBV7-3 to TRBJ2-3, with 11 bases that match TRBD2. The CDR3 end falls 3 residues outside the read, so it is completed with the germline J gene. J was trimmed by 5 bases and V by 5 bases; bases with no gene match: 9. Germline V lookup: CDR1 SGHTA, CDR2 FQGTGA. CDR3 length: 16 amino acids.

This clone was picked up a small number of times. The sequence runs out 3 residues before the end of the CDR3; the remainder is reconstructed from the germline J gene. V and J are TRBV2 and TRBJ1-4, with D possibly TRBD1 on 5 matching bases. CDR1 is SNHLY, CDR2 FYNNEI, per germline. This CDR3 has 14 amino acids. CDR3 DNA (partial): TGTGCCAGCAGTGAACCCTCTGGGGCCAACGTA. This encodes CASSEPSGANV. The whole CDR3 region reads CASSEPSGANVLFF. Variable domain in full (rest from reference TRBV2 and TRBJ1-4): EPEVTQTPSHQVTQMGQEVILRCVPISNHLYFYWYRQILGQKVEFLVSFYNNEISEKSEIFDDQFSVERPDGSNFTLKIRSTKLEDSAMYFCASSEPSGANVLFFGSGTQLSVL.

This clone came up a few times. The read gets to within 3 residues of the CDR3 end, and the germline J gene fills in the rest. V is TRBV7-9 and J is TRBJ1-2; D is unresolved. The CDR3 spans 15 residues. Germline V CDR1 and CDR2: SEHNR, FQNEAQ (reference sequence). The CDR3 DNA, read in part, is TGTGCCAGCAGCCCCCTACTAGACGCCTACAATGAC. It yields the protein CASSPLLDAYND. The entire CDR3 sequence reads CASSPLLDAYNDYTF.

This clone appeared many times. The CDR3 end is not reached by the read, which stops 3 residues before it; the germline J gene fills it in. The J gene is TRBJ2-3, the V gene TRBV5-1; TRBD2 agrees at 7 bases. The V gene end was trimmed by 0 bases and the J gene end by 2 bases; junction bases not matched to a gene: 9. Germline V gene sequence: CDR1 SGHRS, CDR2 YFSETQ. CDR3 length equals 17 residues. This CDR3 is CASSLALADKFTDTQYF. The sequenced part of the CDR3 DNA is TGCGCCAGCAGCTTGGCGCTAGCGGACAAGTTCACAGATACG.

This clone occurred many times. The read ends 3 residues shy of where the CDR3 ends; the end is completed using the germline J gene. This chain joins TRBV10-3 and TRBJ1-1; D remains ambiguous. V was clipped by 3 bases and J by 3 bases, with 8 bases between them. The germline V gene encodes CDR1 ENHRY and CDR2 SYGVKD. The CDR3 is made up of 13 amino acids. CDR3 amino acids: CAISENSDTEAFF. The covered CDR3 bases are TGTGCCATCAGTGAAAATTCGGACACTGAA.

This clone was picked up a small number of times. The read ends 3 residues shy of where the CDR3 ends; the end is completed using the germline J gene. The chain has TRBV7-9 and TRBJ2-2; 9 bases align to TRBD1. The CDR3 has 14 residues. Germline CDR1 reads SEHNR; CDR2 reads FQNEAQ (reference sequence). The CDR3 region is CASSQGQGKEKLFF. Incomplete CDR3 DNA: TGTGCCAGCAGTCAGGGACAGGGCAAAGAAAAG. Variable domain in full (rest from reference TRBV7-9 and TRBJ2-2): DTGVSQNPRHKITKRGQNVTFRCDPISEHNRLYWYRQTLGQGPEFLTYFQNEAQLEKSRLLSDRFSAERPKGSFSTLEIQRTEQGDSAMYLCASSQGQGKEKLFFGEGSRLTVL.

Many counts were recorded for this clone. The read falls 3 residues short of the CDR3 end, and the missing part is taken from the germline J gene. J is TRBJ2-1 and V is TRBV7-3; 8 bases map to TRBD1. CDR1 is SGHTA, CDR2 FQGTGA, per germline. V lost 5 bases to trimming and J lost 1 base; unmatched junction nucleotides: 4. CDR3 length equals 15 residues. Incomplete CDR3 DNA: TGTGCCAGCAGCCTAGACAGGGGATCCTACAATGAG. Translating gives CASSLDRGSYNE. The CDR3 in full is CASSLDRGSYNEQFF. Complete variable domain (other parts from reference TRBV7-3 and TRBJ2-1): GAGVSQTPSNKVTEKGKYVELRCDPISGHTALYWYRQSLGQGPEFLIYFQGTGAADDSGLPNDRFFAVRPEGSVSTLKIQRTERGDSAVYLCASSLDRGSYNEQFFGPGTRLTVL.

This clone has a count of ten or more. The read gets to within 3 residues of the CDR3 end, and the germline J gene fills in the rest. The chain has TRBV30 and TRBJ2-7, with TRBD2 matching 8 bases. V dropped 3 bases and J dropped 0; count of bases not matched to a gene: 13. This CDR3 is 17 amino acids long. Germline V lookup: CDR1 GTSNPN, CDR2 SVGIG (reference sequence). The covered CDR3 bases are TGTGCCTGGAGCCCCATAAGGACTAGCCGGAACTCCTACGAG. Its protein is CAWSPIRTSRNSYE. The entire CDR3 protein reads CAWSPIRTSRNSYEQYF.

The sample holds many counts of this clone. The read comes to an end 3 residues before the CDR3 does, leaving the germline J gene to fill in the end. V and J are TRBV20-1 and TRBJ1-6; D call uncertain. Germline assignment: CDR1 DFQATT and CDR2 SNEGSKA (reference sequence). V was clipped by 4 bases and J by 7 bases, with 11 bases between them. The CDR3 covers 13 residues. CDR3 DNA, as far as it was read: TGCAGTGCTACACCCTATCCCAATTCACCC. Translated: CSATPYPNSP. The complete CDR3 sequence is CSATPYPNSPLHF.

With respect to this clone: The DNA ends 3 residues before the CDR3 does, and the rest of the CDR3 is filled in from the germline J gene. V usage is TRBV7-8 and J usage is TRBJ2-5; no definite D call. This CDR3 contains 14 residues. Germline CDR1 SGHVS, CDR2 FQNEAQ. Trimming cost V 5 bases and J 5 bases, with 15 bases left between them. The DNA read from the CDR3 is TGTGCCAGCAGCCCCCCAGGCCGTTCGGAGACC. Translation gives CASSPPGRSET. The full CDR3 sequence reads CASSPPGRSETQYF.

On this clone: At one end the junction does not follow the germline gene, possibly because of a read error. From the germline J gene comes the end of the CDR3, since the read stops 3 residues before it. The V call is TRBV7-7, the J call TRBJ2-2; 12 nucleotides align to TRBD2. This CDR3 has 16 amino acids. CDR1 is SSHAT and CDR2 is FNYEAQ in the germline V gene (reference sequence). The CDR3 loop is CASSFGLAGSTGELFF. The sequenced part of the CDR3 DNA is TGTGCTAGCAGCTTCGGACTAGCGGGGTCCACCGGGGAG.

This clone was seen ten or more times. This chain's CDR3 is CSARDPRGSYEQYF. The CDR3 bases that were read are TGCAGTGCTAGAGATCCCCGGGGGAGCTACGAG. The rearrangement joins TRBV20-1 to TRBJ2-7; D possibly corresponds to TRBD2 (6 bases). Read coverage stops 3 residues before the CDR3 terminus; the germline J gene supplies the remainder. Trimming cost V 0 bases and J 3 bases, with 12 bases left between them. The CDR3 loop spans 14 amino acids. The V gene's germline CDR1 is DFQATT and CDR2 SNEGSKA (reference sequence).

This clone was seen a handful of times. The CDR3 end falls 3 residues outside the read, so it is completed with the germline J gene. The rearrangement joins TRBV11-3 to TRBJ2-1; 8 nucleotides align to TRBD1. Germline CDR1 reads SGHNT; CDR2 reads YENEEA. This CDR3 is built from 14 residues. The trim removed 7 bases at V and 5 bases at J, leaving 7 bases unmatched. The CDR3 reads CASTGTGANNEQFF. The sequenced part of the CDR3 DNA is TGTGCCAGCACCGGGACAGGAGCAAACAATGAG. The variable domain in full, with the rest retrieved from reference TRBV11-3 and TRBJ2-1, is EAGVVQSPRYKIIEKKQPVAFWCNPISGHNTLYWYLQNLGQGPELLIRYENEEAVDDSQLPKDRFSAERLKGVDSTLKIQPAELGDSAVYLCASTGTGANNEQFFGPGTRLTVL.

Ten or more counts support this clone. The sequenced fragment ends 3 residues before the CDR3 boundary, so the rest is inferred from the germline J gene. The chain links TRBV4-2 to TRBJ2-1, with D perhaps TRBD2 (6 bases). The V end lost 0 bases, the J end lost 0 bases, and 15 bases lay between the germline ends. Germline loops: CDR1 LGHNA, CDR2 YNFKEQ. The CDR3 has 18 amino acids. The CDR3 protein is CASSQEIADPLSYNEQFF. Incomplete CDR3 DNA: TGTGCCAGCAGCCAAGAAATAGCGGACCCCCTCTCCTACAATGAG.

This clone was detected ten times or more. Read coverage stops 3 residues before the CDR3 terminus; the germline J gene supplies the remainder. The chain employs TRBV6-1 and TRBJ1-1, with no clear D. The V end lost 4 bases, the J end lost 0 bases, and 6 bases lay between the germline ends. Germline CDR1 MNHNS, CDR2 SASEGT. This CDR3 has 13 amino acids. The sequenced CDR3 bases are TGTGCCAGCAGTGCGAGGCTGAACACTGAA. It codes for CASSARLNTE. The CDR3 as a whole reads CASSARLNTEAFF.

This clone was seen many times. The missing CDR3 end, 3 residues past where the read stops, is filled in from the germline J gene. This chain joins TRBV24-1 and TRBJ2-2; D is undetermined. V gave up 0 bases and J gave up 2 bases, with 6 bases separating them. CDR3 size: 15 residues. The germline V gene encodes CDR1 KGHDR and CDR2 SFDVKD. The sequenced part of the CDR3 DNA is TGTGCCACCAGTGATTTGAACAGAAACACCGGGGAG. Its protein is CATSDLNRNTGE. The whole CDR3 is CATSDLNRNTGELFF.

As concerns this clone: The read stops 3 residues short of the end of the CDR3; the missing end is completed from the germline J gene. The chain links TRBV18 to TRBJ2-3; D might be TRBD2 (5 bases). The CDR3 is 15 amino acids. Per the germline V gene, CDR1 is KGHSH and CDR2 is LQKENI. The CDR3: CASSPPRAGQETQYF. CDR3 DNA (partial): TGTGCCAGCTCACCACCGCGGGCAGGCCAAGAGACG.

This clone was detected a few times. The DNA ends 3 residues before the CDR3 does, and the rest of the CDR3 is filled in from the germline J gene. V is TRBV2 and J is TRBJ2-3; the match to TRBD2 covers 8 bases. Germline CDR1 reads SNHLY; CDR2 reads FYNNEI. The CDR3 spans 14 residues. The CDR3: CASGSGGSNQPQYF. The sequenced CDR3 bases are TGTGCCAGCGGGTCGGGGGGGAGCAATCAGCCG. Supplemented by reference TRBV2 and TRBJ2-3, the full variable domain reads EPEVTQTPSHQVTQMGQEVILRCVPISNHLYFYWYRQILGQKVEFLVSFYNNEISEKSEIFDDQFSVERPDGSNFTLKIRSTKLEDSAMYFCASGSGGSNQPQYFGPGTRLTVL.

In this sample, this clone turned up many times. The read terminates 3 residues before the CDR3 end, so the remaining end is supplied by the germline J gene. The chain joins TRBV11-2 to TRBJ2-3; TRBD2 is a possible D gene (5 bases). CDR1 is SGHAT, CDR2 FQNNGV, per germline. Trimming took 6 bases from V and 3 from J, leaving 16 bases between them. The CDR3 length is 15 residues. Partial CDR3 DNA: TGTGCCAGCAGTCCAATAACTAGTTCTACAGATACG. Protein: CASSPITSSTDT. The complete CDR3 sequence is CASSPITSSTDTQYF.

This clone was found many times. CDR3 region: CASSRTGSGYEQYF. The CDR3 bases that were read are TGTGCCAGTAGCCGGACAGGGTCCGGATACGAG. The rearrangement links TRBV19 to TRBJ2-7, with 8 nucleotides matching TRBD1. The read terminates 3 residues ahead of where the CDR3 ends, so the germline J gene completes it. With V trimmed by 6 bases and J by 4 bases, 8 bases remained unmatched. This CDR3 has 14 amino acids. Germline V CDR1 and CDR2: LNHDA, SQIVND (reference sequence).

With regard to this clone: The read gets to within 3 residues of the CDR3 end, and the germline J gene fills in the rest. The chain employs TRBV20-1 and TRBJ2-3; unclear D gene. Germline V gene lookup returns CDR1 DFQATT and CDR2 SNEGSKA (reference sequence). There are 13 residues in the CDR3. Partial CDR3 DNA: TGCAGTGCTAGAGATCCGGGTATGGAGACG. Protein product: CSARDPGMET. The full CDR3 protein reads CSARDPGMETQYF.

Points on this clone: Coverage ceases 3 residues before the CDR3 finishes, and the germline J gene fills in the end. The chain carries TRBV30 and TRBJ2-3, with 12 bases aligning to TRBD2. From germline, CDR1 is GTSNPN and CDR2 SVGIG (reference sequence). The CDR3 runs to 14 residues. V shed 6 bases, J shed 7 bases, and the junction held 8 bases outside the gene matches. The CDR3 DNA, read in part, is TGTGCCTGCGCCCTAGCGGGAGGGCCCAATACG. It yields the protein CACALAGGPNT. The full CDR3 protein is CACALAGGPNTQYF.

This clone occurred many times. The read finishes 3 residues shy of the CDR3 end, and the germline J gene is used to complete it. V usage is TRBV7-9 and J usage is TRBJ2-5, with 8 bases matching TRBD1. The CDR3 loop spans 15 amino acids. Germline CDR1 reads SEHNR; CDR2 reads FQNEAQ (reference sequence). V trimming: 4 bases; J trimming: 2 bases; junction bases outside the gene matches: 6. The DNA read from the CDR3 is TGTGCCAGCAGCTCCGGACAGGGTGGGCAAGAGACC. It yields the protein CASSSGQGGQET. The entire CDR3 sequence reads CASSSGQGGQETQYF.